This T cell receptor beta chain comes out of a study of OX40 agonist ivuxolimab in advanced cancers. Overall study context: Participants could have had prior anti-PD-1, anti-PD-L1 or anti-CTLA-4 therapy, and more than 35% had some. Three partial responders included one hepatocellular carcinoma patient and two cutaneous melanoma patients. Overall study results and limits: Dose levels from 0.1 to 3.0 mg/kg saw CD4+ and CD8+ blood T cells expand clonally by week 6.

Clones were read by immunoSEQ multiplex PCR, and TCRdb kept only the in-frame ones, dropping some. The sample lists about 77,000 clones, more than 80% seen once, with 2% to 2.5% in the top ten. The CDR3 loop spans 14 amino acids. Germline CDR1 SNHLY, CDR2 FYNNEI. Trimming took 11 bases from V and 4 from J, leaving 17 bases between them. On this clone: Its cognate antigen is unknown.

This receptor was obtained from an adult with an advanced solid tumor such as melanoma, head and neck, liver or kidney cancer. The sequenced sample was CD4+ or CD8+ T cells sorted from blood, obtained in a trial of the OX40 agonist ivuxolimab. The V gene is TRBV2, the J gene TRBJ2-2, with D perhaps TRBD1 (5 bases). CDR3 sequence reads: CAAIRVRGTGELFF. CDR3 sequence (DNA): TGTGCCGCAATCAGGGTCCGTGGCACCGGGGAGCTGTTTTTT.